These 24 T cell receptor beta chains were all obtained from the same sample, sequenced in a study of tumor-infiltrating lymphocytes in primary liver carcinoma. TCR beta cDNA came from approximately 490 ng total RNA, primed with a constant-region primer. The TCR beta library was amplified through three nested multiplex PCR rounds in a modified ARM-PCR procedure. Use of TRBV1-TRBV30 forward primers with a C-beta reverse primer characterized the first two PCR rounds, which lasted approximately 11 cycles each. TCRdb re-called the multiplex PCR reads through MiXCR, storing one row per CDR3 protein. The sample has tens of thousands of distinct CDR3 sequences, 65% to 80% seen once; the top ten hold 15% to 20%. Co-extracting RNA and DNA was done with roughly 17-31 mg of unsorted bulk tissue as input. The sample was liver tumor tissue from sampling region 1. The subset was: tumor region T1, superior pole. The receptors come from a man aged 40-50 years with primary liver carcinoma and hepatitis B virus infection.

The V call is TRBV29-1, the J call TRBJ2-7; D uncertain. Trimming removed 4 bases from V and 6 bases from J, with 13 bases in between. Germline loops: CDR1 SQVTM, CDR2 ANQGSEA. This CDR3 spans 12 amino acids. CDR3 residues: CSVADNRCEQYF. CDR3 in DNA: TGCAGCGTTGCGGATAATCGCTGCGAGCAGTACTTC.

The V call is TRBV6-5, the J call TRBJ2-2, with D unclear. The CDR3 runs 16 residues. Germline V gene sequence: CDR1 MNHEY, CDR2 SVGAGI. CDR3 loop: CGSSKVSETNTGELFF. CDR3 coding DNA: TGTGGCAGTAGTAAAGTTAGTGAGACAAACACCGGGGAGCTGTTTTTT.

The DNA for the CDR3 is TGTGCCAGCACTGGGCGACTAGCGAGTTCCTTTAATGAGCAGTTCTTC. Protein: CASTGRLASSFNEQFF. The chain is built from TRBV5-6 and TRBJ2-1; 8 bases agree with TRBD2. With 6 bases clipped from V and 7 bases from J, the junction kept 15 bases outside the gene matches. The CDR3 covers 16 residues. Germline CDR1 and CDR2: SGHDT and YYEEEE.

The count of this clonotype is one. Relative to the germline gene, one junction end is altered; a read error may explain this. V usage is TRBV6-5 and J usage is TRBJ2-7; 10 bases fit TRBD1. CDR3 size: 16 residues. Germline CDR1 and CDR2: MNHEY and SVGAGI. The chain's CDR3 is CAISYSRDRGLGEQYF. The CDR3 bases are TGTGCCATCAGTTACTCTAGGGACAGGGGCCTAGGGGAACAGTACTTC.

Note on this clonotype: One junction end does not reproduce the germline sequence, and a read error may be involved. J is TRBJ2-1 and V is TRBV6-1, with 11 bases matching TRBD2. CDR1 and CDR2 (germline): MNHNS, SASEGT. The CDR3 sequence is 15 residues long. The CDR3 DNA sequence: TGTGCCAACAGTGTACTAGCGGGAGATTCTGATGAGCAGTTCTTC. This gives the protein CANSVLAGDSDEQFF.

Turning to this clonotype: A junction boundary mismatches the germline segment, possibly from a read error. The chain recombines TRBV11-2 with TRBJ2-2, with 9 bases identical to TRBD1. Germline CDR1 is SGHAT and CDR2 is FQNNGV. This CDR3 is built from 17 residues. The CDR3 DNA follows: TGTGCTAGCATCTTTGATCGGGACAGGGCCGGCACCGGGGAGCTGTTTTTT. Translation gives CASIFDRDRAGTGELFF. The whole variable domain, remainder taken from reference TRBV11-2 and TRBJ2-2, is EAGVAQSPRYKIIEKRQSVAFWCNPISGHATLYWYQQILGQGPKLLIQFQNNGVVDDSQLPKDRFSAERLKGVDSTLKIQPAKLEDSAVYLCASIFDRDRAGTGELFFGEGSRLTVL.

This clonotype was counted many times. The chain has TRBV6-5 and TRBJ1-6, with D unresolved. With 6 bases removed from V and 1 base from J, the gap between germline ends came to 16 bases. Germline assignment: CDR1 MNHEY and CDR2 SVGAGI. This CDR3 contains 17 residues. The CDR3 nucleotides are TGTGCCAGCAGAGAGAGTGTGAGGGCATCCTATAATTCACCCCTCCACTTT. The encoded protein is CASRESVRASYNSPLHF.

On this clonotype: The conserved phenylalanine or tryptophan normally closing the CDR3 is absent here, so this likely arose from a read error. This chain joins TRBV11-1 and TRBJ2-1, with 14 bases that match TRBD2. Germline CDR1 SGHAT, CDR2 FQDESV (reference sequence). Trimming removed 5 bases from V and 12 bases from J; junction bases left unmatched: 15. The CDR3 covers 17 residues. In nucleotides, the CDR3 is TGTGCCAGCAGCCTGGGACTAGCGGGAGAAGTCGACAACGGGCAGTTCCTC. Translation gives CASSLGLAGEVDNGQFL.

In its sample, this clonotype was seen many times. The chain carries TRBV7-8 and TRBJ1-1, with D possibly matching TRBD1 (5 bases). V lost 1 base to trimming and J lost 4 bases, with 10 bases between them. The CDR3 extends over 14 amino acids. CDR1 and CDR2 (germline): SGHVS, FQNEAQ. The CDR3 DNA reads as TGTGCCAGCAGCTTAGGGCAGGGACGCACTGAAGCTTTCTTT. It is translated as CASSLGQGRTEAFF.

This clonotype came up many times. J is TRBJ2-7 and V is TRBV5-4; D is ambiguous. Deletions cut 3 bases from V and 0 bases from J, with 7 bases between. This CDR3 spans 13 amino acids. Germline lookup yields CDR1 SGHNT and CDR2 YYREEE (reference sequence). The CDR3 DNA reads TGTGCCAGCAGCTCAGGCTTCTCCTACGAGCAGTACTTC. Translated, it gives CASSSGFSYEQYF.

In the case of this clonotype: One end of the junction varies from germline; a read error may be responsible. DNA of the CDR3: TGTGCCAGCAGTTACTCGATGAGCCAATACAATGAGCAGTTCTTT. This encodes CASSYSMSQYNEQFF. The chain uses TRBV6-5 and TRBJ2-1; no reliable D call. Looked up from germline, CDR1 is MNHEY and CDR2 is SVGAGI. The CDR3 runs 15 residues.

V gene TRBV28 combines with J gene TRBJ2-7, with D perhaps TRBD1 (5 bases). The CDR3 consists of 14 residues. Germline V CDR1 and CDR2: MDHEN, SYDVKM. Deletions cut 9 bases from V and 1 base from J, with 16 bases between. Here the CDR3 reads CASSPTALSYEQYF. The DNA of the CDR3 is TGTGCCAGTAGCCCGACAGCTTTGTCCTACGAGCAGTACTTC.

Many counts were recorded for this clonotype. The CDR3 sequence: CAVRGTGTDTQYF. CDR3 sequence (DNA): TGTGCGGTCCGGGGAACAGGCACAGATACGCAGTATTTT. The gene calls are TRBV7-9 and TRBJ2-3, with D tentatively TRBD2 (5 bases). Germline loops: CDR1 SEHNR, CDR2 FQNEAQ (reference sequence). The CDR3 consists of 13 residues.

The chain joins TRBV12-3 or TRBV12-4 to TRBJ1-2, with unresolved D. Trimming took 5 bases from V and 2 from J, leaving 15 bases between them. This CDR3 has 15 residues. CDR3 DNA: TGTGCCAGCAGTACCTCCGACGGCTCCAACTATGGCTACACCTTC. The encoded protein is CASSTSDGSNYGYTF.

The sample holds one count of this clonotype. A much bigger clone sits one base away, suggesting this may be a read error. This chain links TRBV28 with TRBJ2-7; maybe TRBD1 (6 bases). The CDR3 covers 14 residues. The germline gives CDR1 MDHEN, CDR2 SYDVKM. V was cut by 4 bases and J by 2 bases, with 12 bases left in between. CDR3 in amino acids: CASSSDEGAYEQYF. The CDR3 nucleotides are TGTGCCAGCAGTTCGGATGAGGGGGCCTACGAGCAGTACTTC. Full variable domain (missing parts from reference TRBV28 and TRBJ2-7): DVKVTQSSRYLVKRTGEKVFLECVQDMDHENMFWYRQDPGLGLRLIYFSYDVKMKEKGDIPEGYSVSREKKERFSLILESASTNQTSMYLCASSSDEGAYEQYFGPGTRLTVT.

The rearrangement links TRBV7-8 to TRBJ1-6, with 10 nucleotides matching TRBD1. Germline V lookup: CDR1 SGHVS, CDR2 FQNEAQ. The CDR3 is made up of 15 amino acids. CDR3 loop: CISSLGGQGSSPLHF. CDR3 sequence (DNA): TGTATCAGCAGCTTAGGGGGACAGGGGAGTTCACCCCTCCACTTT. Full variable domain (rest looked up from reference TRBV7-8 and TRBJ1-6): GAGVSQSPRYKVAKRGQDVALRCDPISGHVSLFWYQQALGQGPEFLTYFQNEAQLDKSGLPSDRFFAERPEGSVSTLKIQRTQQEDSAVYLCISSLGGQGSSPLHFGNGTRLTVT.

Points on this clonotype: The missing conserved phenylalanine or tryptophan at the end of this CDR3 makes a read error likely. The V call is TRBV7-8, the J call TRBJ2-5, with 8 bases aligning to TRBD2. This CDR3 contains 14 residues. Germline CDR1 and CDR2: SGHVS and FQNEAQ. In DNA, the CDR3 is TGTGCCAGCAGCCGCGGGAGGACGACGGAGACACAGTACTGC. Encoded protein: CASSRGRTTETQYC.

The V and J genes are TRBV12-3 or TRBV12-4 and TRBJ2-7; 10 bases line up with TRBD1. The CDR3 is 20 residues long. J was trimmed by 10 bases and V by 1 base; bases with no gene match: 25. The CDR3 region is CASSLVYRDRGAGRPSDQYF. The CDR3 nucleotides are TGTGCCAGCAGTTTAGTCTATAGGGACAGGGGTGCGGGTCGCCCCTCCGATCAGTACTTC.

A few counts support this clonotype. A much more abundant neighbour one base away suggests this may be a read error. This chain connects TRBV29-1 to TRBJ1-1; the D gene is possibly TRBD1 (5 bases). This CDR3 has 12 amino acids. V dropped 4 bases and J dropped 4 bases, with 10 bases sitting between them. Germline V gene sequence: CDR1 SQVTM, CDR2 ANQGSEA. The CDR3 DNA reads as TGCAGCGTTGGGGGGGTTGGCACTGAAGCTTTCTTT. It yields the protein CSVGGVGTEAFF.

With regard to this clonotype: At one of its ends the junction is not consistent with the germline gene, which may arise from a read error. This chain uses TRBV30 with TRBJ2-7; 8 bases line up with TRBD2. This CDR3 comprises 17 residues. The V gene's germline CDR1 is GTSNPN and CDR2 SVGIG (reference sequence). CDR3 region: CAWSPLPRLAQTYEQHF. CDR3 DNA: TGTGCCTGGAGTCCACTCCCTCGACTAGCGCAGACCTACGAGCAGCACTTC. The full variable domain, in which reference TRBV30 and TRBJ2-7 provide the parts outside the CDR3, is SQTIHQWPATLVQPVGSPLSLECTVEGTSNPNLYWYRQAAGRGLQLLFYSVGIGQISSEVPQNLSASRPQDRQFILSSKKLLLSDSGFYLCAWSPLPRLAQTYEQHFGPGTRLTVT.

By frequency in the sample, this clonotype is medium-sized. This sequence joins TRBV11-2 and TRBJ1-2; 11 nucleotides align to TRBD1. There are 16 residues in the CDR3. Germline lookup yields CDR1 SGHAT and CDR2 FQNNGV. The V gene end was trimmed by 4 bases and the J gene end by 3 bases; junction bases not matched to a gene: 7. The CDR3 sequence is CASSYRDRGTYYGYTF. For the CDR3, the DNA is TGTGCCAGCAGCTACCGGGACAGGGGGACATACTATGGCTACACCTTC.

Notes on this clonotype: At one end the junction does not follow the germline gene, possibly because of a read error. V gene TRBV12-3 or TRBV12-4 combines with J gene TRBJ2-3; TRBD1 agrees at 7 bases. The CDR3 length is 16 residues. The CDR3 region has the DNA TGTACCAGCAGTCCTCCCGGGACAGTGGGCGACGATACGCAGTATTTT. Protein: CTSSPPGTVGDDTQYF.

This clonotype was picked up one time. Since a much larger clone is just one base distant, this may be a read error. The V gene is TRBV28, the J gene TRBJ1-5, with D perhaps matching TRBD1 (5 bases). The germline CDR1 and CDR2 sequences are MDHEN and SYDVKM. CDR3 length: 14 amino acids. V was trimmed by 9 bases and J by 2 bases, leaving 14 bases between them. In DNA form, the CDR3 reads TGTGCCAGGAGCCTAGGGGTGGGCAATCAGCCCCAGCATTTT. It codes for CARSLGVGNQPQHF.

To note about this clonotype: With a much larger clone just one base away, this may be a read error. V gene TRBV6-2 or TRBV6-3 combines with J gene TRBJ1-1, with a possible D match to TRBD1 (5 bases). V lost 5 bases and J 2 bases, leaving 12 bases between the germline ends. Germline V CDR1 and CDR2: MNHEY, SVGEGT. CDR3 length equals 14 residues. The chain's CDR3 is CASSGQGFNTEAFF. The CDR3 DNA is TGTGCCAGCAGTGGCCAGGGATTTAACACTGAAGCTTTCTTT.